These 15 T cell receptor beta chains share one sample of origin, sequenced in a study of T cells in Graves' hyperthyroidism and ophthalmopathy. TCR beta CDR3 regions were amplified from RNA. The HTBI set primed first-round TCR CDR3 RT-PCR. Each CDR3 protein is one row after TCRdb ran MiXCR on the multiplex PCR reads. Found here are 270,000 or so distinct CDR3 sequences, less than 30% of them singletons; the top ten hold more than 25%. What was sequenced was blood. The receptor set was obtained from a man aged 35 to 55 with Graves' hyperthyroidism that later progressed to Graves' ophthalmopathy.

This clonotype was detected ten times or more. The V call is TRBV20-1, the J call TRBJ1-1; D gene ambiguous. Trimming took off 1 base at V and 1 base at J, with 16 bases between the two ends. There are 16 residues in the CDR3. CDR1 is DFQATT and CDR2 is SNEGSKA in the germline V gene (reference sequence). CDR3 bases: TGCAGTGCTAGAGTTGCCGGGAAGGGAGGGAACACTGAAGCTTTCTTT. Translated, it gives CSARVAGKGGNTEAFF.

This clonotype was recorded many times. The chain has TRBV7-3 and TRBJ1-1, with D uncertain. The CDR3 is 16 residues long. The V end lost 1 base, the J end lost 1 base, and 13 bases lay between the germline ends. CDR1 is SGHTA, CDR2 FQGTGA, per germline. The CDR3 loop is CASSLIGLRGNTEAFF. CDR3 DNA sequence: TGTGCCAGCAGCTTAATCGGCCTACGGGGGAACACTGAAGCTTTCTTT.

V is TRBV13 and J is TRBJ2-7, with D perhaps being TRBD1 or TRBD2 (5 bases each). Germline CDR1 PRHDT, CDR2 FYEKMQ (reference sequence). This CDR3 has 15 amino acids. With 0 bases removed from V and 3 bases from J, the gap between germline ends came to 12 bases. In DNA, the CDR3 is TGTGCCAGCAGCTTAGGTCCCGGGGCAATCTACGAGCAGTACTTC. Its translation is CASSLGPGAIYEQYF. Full variable domain (rest looked up from reference TRBV13 and TRBJ2-7): AAGVIQSPRHLIKEKRETATLKCYPIPRHDTVYWYQQGPGQDPQFLISFYEKMQSDKGSIPDRFSAQQFSDYHSELNMSSLELGDSALYFCASSLGPGAIYEQYFGPGTRLTVT.

V and J are TRBV12-5 and TRBJ1-1; the D gene is possibly TRBD1 (5 bases). The CDR3 extends over 13 amino acids. V lost 7 bases and J 3 bases, leaving 12 bases between the germline ends. Germline loops: CDR1 LGHNT, CDR2 FRNRAP. CDR3 sequence reads: CASAFREDTEAFF. The CDR3 region has the DNA TGTGCTAGTGCCTTCAGGGAGGACACTGAAGCTTTCTTT.

This rearrangement joins TRBV7-8 to TRBJ2-7; 11 bases agree with TRBD1. There are 15 residues in the CDR3. Germline CDR1 is SGHVS and CDR2 is FQNEAQ. The trim removed 5 bases at V and 4 bases at J, leaving 7 bases unmatched. The CDR3 sequence is CASSPRDRGTYEQYF. The CDR3 bases are TGTGCCAGCAGCCCAAGGGACAGGGGGACATACGAGCAGTACTTC.

This clonotype has only a few counts. V usage is TRBV28 and J usage is TRBJ2-7; the D gene is possibly TRBD1 (6 bases). The ends were cut back, 4 bases at V and 0 bases at J, with 13 bases in the middle. Germline assignment: CDR1 MDHEN and CDR2 SYDVKM. There are 15 residues in the CDR3. The CDR3 protein is CASSSSGTLSYEQYF. The CDR3 DNA follows: TGTGCCAGCAGTTCCTCCGGGACACTCTCCTACGAGCAGTACTTC.

Ten or more counts support this clonotype. The genes are TRBV12-3 or TRBV12-4 and TRBJ1-5, with D possibly matching TRBD1 (5 bases). The V end lost 2 bases, the J end lost 6 bases, and 8 bases lay between the germline ends. The CDR3 sequence is 13 residues long. Written as DNA, the CDR3 is TGTGCCAGCAGTTTATTGCAGGGTCAGCCCCAGCATTTT. Translation gives CASSLLQGQPQHF.

As regards this clonotype: Mismatch with germline at one junction end may stem from a read error. The chain links TRBV10-3 to TRBJ2-5; no clear D. This CDR3 is 14 amino acids long. The germline V gene encodes CDR1 ENHRY and CDR2 SYGVKD. The CDR3 region has the DNA TGTGCCAGCAGTTCCCCGTCCAGGTTTGAGACCCAGTACTTC. It yields the protein CASSSPSRFETQYF.

This clonotype came up many times. The chain joins TRBV11-2 to TRBJ2-5; possibly TRBD1 for D (5 bases). Germline values: CDR1 SGHAT, CDR2 FQNNGV. The CDR3 totals 14 residues. V lost 5 bases and J 2 bases, leaving 12 bases between the germline ends. CDR3 loop: CASSPRQNQETQYF. CDR3 in DNA: TGTGCCAGCAGCCCCCGACAGAATCAAGAGACCCAGTACTTC.

The chain links TRBV19 to TRBJ1-5; D not resolved. Deletions cut 4 bases from V and 7 bases from J, with 14 bases between. The CDR3 length is 14 residues. Looked up from germline, CDR1 is LNHDA and CDR2 is SQIVND (reference sequence). The CDR3 here is CASSRRENGQPQHF. For the CDR3, the DNA is TGTGCCAGTAGTAGGAGAGAAAACGGGCAGCCCCAGCATTTT.

In its sample, this clonotype was seen a few times. This chain links TRBV3-1 with TRBJ2-7, with 7 bases aligning to TRBD1. This CDR3 has 13 amino acids. Germline CDR1 is LGHDT and CDR2 is YNNKEL (reference sequence). Trimming took 4 bases from V and 5 from J; bases not matched to a gene: 5. CDR3 residues: CASSRTGGDEQYF. Here the CDR3 DNA reads TGTGCCAGCAGCCGGACAGGAGGTGACGAGCAGTACTTC.

This clonotype was recorded at least ten times. The CDR3 reads CASSLVRGRGANVLTF. DNA of the CDR3: TGCGCCAGCAGCTTGGTTCGGGGCCGTGGGGCCAACGTCCTGACTTTC. The chain employs TRBV5-1 and TRBJ2-6; TRBD1 or TRBD2 may be the D gene (5 bases each). The V end was cut by 0 bases, the J end by 3 bases, with 10 bases between. The CDR3 runs 16 residues. The germline V gene has CDR1 SGHRS and CDR2 YFSETQ.

The sample holds many counts of this clonotype. The rearrangement uses TRBV5-6 and TRBJ2-4, with TRBD1 identical over 7 bases. Germline values: CDR1 SGHDT, CDR2 YYEEEE. The junction had 7 bases not matched to a gene; V was cut back by 3 bases and J by 1 base. The length of the CDR3 is 16 residues. CDR3 sequence (DNA): TGTGCCAGCAGCTCCATAGACAGGGCGGCCAAAAACATTCAGTACTTC. Translating it yields CASSSIDRAAKNIQYF.

The DNA for the CDR3 is TGTGCCAGCAGCGAGGGGACAAGGGGGTACGAGCAGTACTTC. Translated, it gives CASSEGTRGYEQYF. The chain has TRBV6-1 and TRBJ2-7; a possible D gene is TRBD1 (6 bases). In germline, CDR1 is MNHNS, CDR2 SASEGT. V lost 6 bases to trimming and J lost 4 bases, with 16 bases between them. The CDR3 loop spans 14 amino acids.

This clonotype came up many times. The chain has TRBV20-1 and TRBJ1-5, with D perhaps TRBD1 (5 bases). The CDR3 contains 12 residues. V shed 5 bases and J shed 2 bases, with 7 bases lying between them. CDR1 and CDR2 (germline): DFQATT, SNEGSKA (reference sequence). The CDR3: CSASTGNQPQHF. The CDR3 nucleotides are TGCAGTGCTTCGACAGGCAATCAGCCCCAGCATTTT.